These 14 T cell receptor beta chains were all obtained from the same sample, sequenced in a study of cytomegalovirus exposure and HLA in healthy donors. The data were produced by immunoSEQ multiplex PCR, yet TCRdb's version contains in-frame clones alone and is incomplete. The data show under 300,000 clones, approximately 86% seen once. Sequencing used PBMCs. The receptors were sampled from a woman aged 18-29 years in good health and CMV-seronegative.

V usage is TRBV7-2 and J usage is TRBJ2-1; 8 nucleotides match TRBD2. Per germline, CDR1 SGHTA and CDR2 FQGNSA. The V and J ends lost 5 bases and 6 bases, in that order; junction bases with no gene match: 6. This CDR3 region has 14 residues. The CDR3 DNA reads as TGTGCCAGCAGCCCCGGGGGGGGAGGCAATGAGCAGTTCTTC. It codes for CASSPGGGGNEQFF.

The rearrangement joins TRBV30 to TRBJ2-7; D remains ambiguous. V lost 3 bases and J lost 3, with 6 bases in between. The germline CDR1 and CDR2 sequences are GTSNPN and SVGIG (reference sequence). The CDR3 length is 11 residues. For the CDR3, the DNA is TGTGCCTGGAGCTTCGGCTACGAGCAGTACTTC. Amino acids: CAWSFGYEQYF.

The chain couples TRBV19 to TRBJ1-2; D gene uncertain. CDR1 and CDR2 (germline): LNHDA, SQIVND (reference sequence). V lost 0 bases, J lost 3 bases, and 14 bases lay in between. The CDR3 contains 16 residues. CDR3 DNA sequence: TGTGCCAGTAGTATAGATAGGAGAGGCGGCGACTATGGCTACACCTTC. It yields the protein CASSIDRRGGDYGYTF.

The chain carries TRBV19 and TRBJ2-1, with a possible D match to TRBD2 (6 bases). The ends were cut back, 2 bases at V and 10 bases at J, with 15 bases in the middle. CDR1 is LNHDA, CDR2 SQIVND, per germline (reference sequence). The CDR3 runs to 14 residues. In DNA, the CDR3 is TGTGCCAGTAGTATACGGCTAGCGAACGGGGAGCAGTTCTTC. Protein: CASSIRLANGEQFF.

This rearrangement joins TRBV30 to TRBJ2-2; possible D gene TRBD2, 6 bases. CDR1 is GTSNPN, CDR2 SVGIG, per germline (reference sequence). V was clipped by 2 bases and J by 6 bases, with 10 bases between them. The CDR3 totals 13 residues. The CDR3 DNA reads as TGTGCCTGGAGTCGGGGAGGATCCGGGGAGCTGTTTTTT. This translates into CAWSRGGSGELFF.

This chain joins TRBV27 and TRBJ1-2; D perhaps matches TRBD1 (5 bases). Germline V gene lookup returns CDR1 MNHEY and CDR2 SMNVEV (reference sequence). This CDR3 is built from 12 residues. V gave up 8 bases and J gave up 7 bases, with 14 bases separating them. CDR3 coding DNA: TGTGCCAGCTGGGTCGGAGGGGTTGGCTACACCTTC. Amino acids: CASWVGGVGYTF.

This chain connects TRBV10-1 to TRBJ2-7; 9 bases agree with TRBD1. Germline CDR1 and CDR2: WNHNN and SYGVQD (reference sequence). This CDR3 contains 17 residues. J was trimmed by 7 bases and V by 3 bases; bases with no gene match: 16. CDR3 sequence (DNA): TGCGCCAGCAGTGATTTTGTACAGGGGGCAGGTCCCCGGGAGCAGTACTTC. Translation gives CASSDFVQGAGPREQYF.

This rearrangement joins TRBV15 to TRBJ1-5, with a tentative D call TRBD1 (5 bases). This CDR3 has 15 residues. Trimming took 3 bases from V and 2 from J, leaving 11 bases between them. From germline, CDR1 is LNHNV and CDR2 YYDKDF (reference sequence). The CDR3 loop is CATSSQGVGNQPQHF. The CDR3 coding sequence is TGTGCCACCAGCAGCCAAGGGGTGGGCAATCAGCCCCAGCATTTT.

With respect to this clone: The sample has other DNA sequences that encode this CDR3 too. The V and J genes are TRBV29-1 and TRBJ2-2; D is uncertain. The germline V gene encodes CDR1 SQVTM and CDR2 ANQGSEA. V lost 3 bases and J 4 bases, leaving 3 bases between the germline ends. CDR3 length: 11 amino acids. As DNA, the CDR3 is TGCAGCGTTGAGCGCACCGGGGAGCTGTTTTTT. Translated, it gives CSVERTGELFF.

The chain carries TRBV5-1 and TRBJ2-1; no clear D. This CDR3 comprises 15 residues. Looked up from germline, CDR1 is SGHRS and CDR2 is YFSETQ. Trimming cost V 4 bases and J 8 bases, with 19 bases left between them. In nucleotides, the CDR3 is TGCGCCAGCAGCACCAACACATTACCCGAGGATGAGCAGTTCTTC. Amino acid sequence: CASSTNTLPEDEQFF.

The rearrangement links TRBV29-1 to TRBJ1-1, with D unresolved. CDR3 length: 13 amino acids. Between the trimmed V and J ends, which lost 7 bases and 5 bases, there was a span of 17 bases. Looked up from germline, CDR1 is SQVTM and CDR2 is ANQGSEA. The CDR3 bases are TGCAGCGCCAGAACGGAGGGATGGACTGAAGCTTTCTTT. It specifies CSARTEGWTEAFF.

This chain uses TRBV12-5 with TRBJ1-2, with 12 bases fitting TRBD1. Trimming at V came to 5 bases and at J to 4 bases, leaving 5 bases not matched to a gene. CDR1 is LGHNT, CDR2 FRNRAP, per germline. The CDR3 loop spans 15 amino acids. The CDR3 DNA reads as TGTGCTAGTGGTCTAGGGACAGGGGGCGGCTATGGCTACACCTTC. Translation: CASGLGTGGGYGYTF.

The chain employs TRBV11-2 and TRBJ2-7, with TRBD1 matching over 8 bases. The V and J ends lost 1 base and 2 bases, in that order; junction bases with no gene match: 1. The CDR3 contains 14 residues. CDR1 is SGHAT and CDR2 is FQNNGV in the germline V gene. The CDR3 sequence: CASSLGRGPYEQYF. The CDR3 nucleotides are TGTGCCAGCAGCTTAGGCAGGGGGCCCTACGAGCAGTACTTC.

The V call is TRBV20-1, the J call TRBJ2-7, with a possible D match to TRBD2 (5 bases). Germline loops: CDR1 DFQATT, CDR2 SNEGSKA (reference sequence). Trimming shortened V by 6 bases and J by 3 bases, and 9 bases separated the two germline ends. This CDR3 has 11 amino acids. CDR3 DNA: TGCAGTGCAAAGGACTTCTACGAGCAGTACTTC. This gives the protein CSAKDFYEQYF.